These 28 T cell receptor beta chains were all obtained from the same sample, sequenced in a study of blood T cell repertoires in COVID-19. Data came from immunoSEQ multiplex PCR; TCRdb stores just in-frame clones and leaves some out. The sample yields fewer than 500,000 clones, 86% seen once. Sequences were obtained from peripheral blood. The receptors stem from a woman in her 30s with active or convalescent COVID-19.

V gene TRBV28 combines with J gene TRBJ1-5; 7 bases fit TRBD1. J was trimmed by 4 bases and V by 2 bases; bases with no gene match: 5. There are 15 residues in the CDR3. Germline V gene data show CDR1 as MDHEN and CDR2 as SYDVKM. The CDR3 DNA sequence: TGTGCCAGCAGTTTAAGACAGGGTAGGAATCAGCCCCAGCATTTT. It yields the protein CASSLRQGRNQPQHF.

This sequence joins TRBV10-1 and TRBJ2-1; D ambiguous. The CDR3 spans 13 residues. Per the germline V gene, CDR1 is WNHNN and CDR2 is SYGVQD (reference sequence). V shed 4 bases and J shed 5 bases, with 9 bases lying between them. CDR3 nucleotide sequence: TGCGCCAGCAGTGGGGCCCCTCACAATGAGCAGTTCTTC. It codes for CASSGAPHNEQFF.

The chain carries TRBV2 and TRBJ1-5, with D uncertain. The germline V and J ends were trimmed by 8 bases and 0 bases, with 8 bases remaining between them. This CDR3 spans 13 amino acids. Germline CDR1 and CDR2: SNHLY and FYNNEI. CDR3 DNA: TGTGCCAGCGTTCAGTCTAGCAATCAGCCCCAGCATTTT. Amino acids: CASVQSSNQPQHF.

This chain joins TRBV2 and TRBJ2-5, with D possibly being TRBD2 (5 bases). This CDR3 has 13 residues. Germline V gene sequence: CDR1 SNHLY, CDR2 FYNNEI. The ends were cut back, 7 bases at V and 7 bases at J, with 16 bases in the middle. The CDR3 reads CASNELGSATQYF. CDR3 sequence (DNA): TGTGCCAGCAACGAACTAGGAAGTGCGACCCAGTACTTC.

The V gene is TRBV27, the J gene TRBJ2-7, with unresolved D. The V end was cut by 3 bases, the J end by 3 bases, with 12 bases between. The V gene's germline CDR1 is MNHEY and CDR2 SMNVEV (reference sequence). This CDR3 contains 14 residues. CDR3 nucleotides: TGTGCCAGCAGTTTTTATGGCAGAATCTACGAGCAGTACTTC. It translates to CASSFYGRIYEQYF.

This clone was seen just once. The chain's CDR3 is CVRSLFGTGMMHEKLFF. The DNA for the CDR3 is TGTGTCAGAAGCTTATTTGGGACAGGTATGATGCATGAAAAACTGTTTTTT. V is TRBV7-5 and J is TRBJ1-4; TRBD1 was called by the table and not checked on the DNA. TRBV7-5 is a pseudogene. The CDR3 is 17 amino acids.

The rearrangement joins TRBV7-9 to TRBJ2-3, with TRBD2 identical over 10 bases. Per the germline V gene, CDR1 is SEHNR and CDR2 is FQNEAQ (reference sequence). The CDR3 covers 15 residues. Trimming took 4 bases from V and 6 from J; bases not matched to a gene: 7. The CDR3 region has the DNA TGTGCCAGCAGCTCTAGCGGGGGCTTCAGGGATACGCAGTATTTT. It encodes CASSSSGGFRDTQYF.

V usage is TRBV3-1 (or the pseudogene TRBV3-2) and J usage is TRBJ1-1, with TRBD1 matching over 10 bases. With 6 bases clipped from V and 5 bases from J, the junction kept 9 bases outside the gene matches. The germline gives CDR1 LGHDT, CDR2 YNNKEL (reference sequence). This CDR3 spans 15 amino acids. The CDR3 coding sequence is TGTGCCAGCAGACCCCGTGACAGGGGGCGAACTGAAGCTTTCTTT. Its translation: CASRPRDRGRTEAFF.

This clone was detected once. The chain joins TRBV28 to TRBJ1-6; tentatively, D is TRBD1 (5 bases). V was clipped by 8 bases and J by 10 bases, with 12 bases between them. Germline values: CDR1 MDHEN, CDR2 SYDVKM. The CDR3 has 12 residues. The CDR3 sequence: CASDQGKSPLHF. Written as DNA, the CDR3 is TGTGCCAGCGACCAGGGAAAATCACCCCTCCACTTT.

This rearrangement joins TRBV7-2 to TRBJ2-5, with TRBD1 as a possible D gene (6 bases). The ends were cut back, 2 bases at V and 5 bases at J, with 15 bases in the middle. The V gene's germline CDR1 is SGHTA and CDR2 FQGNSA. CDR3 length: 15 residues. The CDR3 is CASSLTQGLRETQYF. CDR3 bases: TGTGCCAGCAGCTTAACACAGGGTCTGCGGGAGACCCAGTACTTC. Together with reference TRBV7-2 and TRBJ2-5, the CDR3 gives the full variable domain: GAGVSQSPSNKVTEKGKDVELRCDPISGHTALYWYRQSLGQGLEFLIYFQGNSAPDKSGLPSDRFSAERTGGSVSTLTIQRTQQEDSAVYLCASSLTQGLRETQYFGPGTRLLVL.

For the CDR3, the DNA is TGTGCCAGCAGTGAAGCGGCTAGCGGATTCGACTACAATGAGCAGTTCTTC. Protein: CASSEAASGFDYNEQFF. The V and J genes are TRBV6-1 and TRBJ2-1; 7 nucleotides line up with TRBD2. In germline, CDR1 is MNHNS, CDR2 SASEGT. The CDR3 sequence is 17 residues long. Unmatched junction bases numbered 8, after V lost 0 bases and J lost 3 bases.

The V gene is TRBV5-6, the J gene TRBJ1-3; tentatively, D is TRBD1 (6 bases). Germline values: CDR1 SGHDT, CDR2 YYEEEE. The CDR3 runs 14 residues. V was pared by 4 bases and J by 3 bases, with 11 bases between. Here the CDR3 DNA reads TGTGCCAGCAGCGTCGGGACACTTGGAAACACCATATATTTT. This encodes CASSVGTLGNTIYF.

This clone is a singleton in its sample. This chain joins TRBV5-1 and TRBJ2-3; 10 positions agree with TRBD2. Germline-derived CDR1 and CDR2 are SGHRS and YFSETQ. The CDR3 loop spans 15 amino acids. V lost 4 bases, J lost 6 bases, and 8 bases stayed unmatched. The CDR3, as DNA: TGCGCCAGCAGCGTGGAGGCTAGCGGGAGTGATACGCAGTATTTT. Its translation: CASSVEASGSDTQYF.

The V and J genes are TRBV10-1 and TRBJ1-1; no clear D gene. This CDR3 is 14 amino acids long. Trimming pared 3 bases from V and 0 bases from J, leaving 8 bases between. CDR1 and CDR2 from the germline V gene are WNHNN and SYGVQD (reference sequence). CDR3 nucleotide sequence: TGCGCCAGCAGTGACGGAGCTTTGAACACTGAAGCTTTCTTT. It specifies CASSDGALNTEAFF.

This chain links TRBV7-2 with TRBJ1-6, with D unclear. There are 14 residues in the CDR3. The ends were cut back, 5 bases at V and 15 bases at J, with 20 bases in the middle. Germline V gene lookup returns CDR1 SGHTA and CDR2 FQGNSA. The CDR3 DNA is TGTGCCAGCAGCCCACAGCCCCTTTCGTCTCACCTCCACTTT. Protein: CASSPQPLSSHLHF.

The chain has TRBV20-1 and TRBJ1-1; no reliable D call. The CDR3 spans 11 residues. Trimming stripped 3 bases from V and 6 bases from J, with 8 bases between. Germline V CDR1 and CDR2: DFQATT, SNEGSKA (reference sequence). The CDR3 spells CSASPGSEAFF. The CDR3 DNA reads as TGCAGTGCTAGTCCCGGGTCTGAAGCTTTCTTT.

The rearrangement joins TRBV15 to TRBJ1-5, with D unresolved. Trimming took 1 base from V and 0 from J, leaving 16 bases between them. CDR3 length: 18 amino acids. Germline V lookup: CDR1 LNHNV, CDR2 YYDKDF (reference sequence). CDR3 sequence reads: CATSRAVLAGTSNQPQHF. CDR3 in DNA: TGTGCCACCAGCAGAGCCGTATTGGCGGGAACTAGCAATCAGCCCCAGCATTTT.

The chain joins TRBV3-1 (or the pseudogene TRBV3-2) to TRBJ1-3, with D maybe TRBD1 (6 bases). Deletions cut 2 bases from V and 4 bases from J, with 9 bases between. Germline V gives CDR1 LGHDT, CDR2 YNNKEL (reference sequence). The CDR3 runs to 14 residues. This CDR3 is CASSQTGTGNTIYF. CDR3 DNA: TGTGCCAGCAGCCAAACAGGGACAGGAAACACCATATATTTT.

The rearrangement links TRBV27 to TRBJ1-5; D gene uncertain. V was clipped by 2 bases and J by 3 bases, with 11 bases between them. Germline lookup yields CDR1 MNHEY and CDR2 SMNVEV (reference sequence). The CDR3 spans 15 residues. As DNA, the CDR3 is TGTGCCAGCAGTTTAGAGGGTCTGTTCAATCAGCCCCAGCATTTT. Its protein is CASSLEGLFNQPQHF.

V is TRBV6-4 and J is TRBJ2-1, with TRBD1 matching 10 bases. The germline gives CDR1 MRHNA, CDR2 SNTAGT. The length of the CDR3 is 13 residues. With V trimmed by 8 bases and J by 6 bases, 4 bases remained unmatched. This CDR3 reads CASGDRGVNEQFF. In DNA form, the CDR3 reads TGTGCCAGCGGGGACAGGGGTGTCAATGAGCAGTTCTTC.

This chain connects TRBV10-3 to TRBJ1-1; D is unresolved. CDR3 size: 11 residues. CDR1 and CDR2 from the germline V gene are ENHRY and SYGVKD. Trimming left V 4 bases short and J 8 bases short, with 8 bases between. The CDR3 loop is CAISAELEAFF. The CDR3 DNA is TGTGCCATCAGTGCCGAGTTAGAAGCTTTCTTT.

CDR3 in DNA: TGTGCCAGCAGCTTAACCTGGGGGGCGAACACCGGGGAGCTGTTTTTT. Residues: CASSLTWGANTGELFF. The chain is built from TRBV7-6 and TRBJ2-2; D may be TRBD2 (6 bases). The CDR3 has 16 residues. Germline-derived CDR1 and CDR2 are SGHVS and FNYEAQ. Trimming stripped 2 bases from V and 0 bases from J, with 10 bases between.

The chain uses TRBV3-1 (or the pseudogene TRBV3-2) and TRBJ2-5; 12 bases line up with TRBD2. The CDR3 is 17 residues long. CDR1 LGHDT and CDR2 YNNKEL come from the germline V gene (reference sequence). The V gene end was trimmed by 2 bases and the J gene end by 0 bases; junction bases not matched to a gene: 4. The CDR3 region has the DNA TGTGCCAGCAGCCAAAGGACTAGCGGGGAGTACCAAGAGACCCAGTACTTC. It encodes CASSQRTSGEYQETQYF.

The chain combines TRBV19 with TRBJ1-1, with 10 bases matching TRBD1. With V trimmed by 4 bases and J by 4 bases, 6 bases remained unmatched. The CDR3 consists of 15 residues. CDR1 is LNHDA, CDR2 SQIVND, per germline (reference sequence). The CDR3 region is CASSSPRQGATEAFF. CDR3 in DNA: TGTGCCAGTAGTAGCCCCCGACAGGGGGCCACTGAAGCTTTCTTT.

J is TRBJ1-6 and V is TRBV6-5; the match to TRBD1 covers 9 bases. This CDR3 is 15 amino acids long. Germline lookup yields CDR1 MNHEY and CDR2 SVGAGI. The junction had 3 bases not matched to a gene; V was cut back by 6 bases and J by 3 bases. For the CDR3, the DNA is TGTGCCAGCAGAGAGGACAGGGGCTATAATTCACCCCTCCACTTT. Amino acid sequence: CASREDRGYNSPLHF.

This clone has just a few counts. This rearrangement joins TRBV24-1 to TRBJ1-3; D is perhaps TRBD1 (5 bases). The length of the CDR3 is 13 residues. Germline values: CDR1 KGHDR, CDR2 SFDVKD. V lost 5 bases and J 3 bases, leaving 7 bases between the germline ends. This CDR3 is CATSVGGGNTIYF. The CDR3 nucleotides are TGTGCCACCAGTGTCGGGGGTGGAAACACCATATATTTT.

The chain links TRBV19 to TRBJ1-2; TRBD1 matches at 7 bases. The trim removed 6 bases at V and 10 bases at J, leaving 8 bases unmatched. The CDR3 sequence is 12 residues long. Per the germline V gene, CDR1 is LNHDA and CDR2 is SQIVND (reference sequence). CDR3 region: CASRIRGLDYTF. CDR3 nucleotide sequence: TGTGCCAGTAGGATAAGGGGGCTTGACTACACCTTC.

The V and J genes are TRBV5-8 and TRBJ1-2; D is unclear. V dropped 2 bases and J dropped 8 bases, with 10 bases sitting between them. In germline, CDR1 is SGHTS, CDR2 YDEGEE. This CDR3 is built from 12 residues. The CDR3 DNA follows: TGTGCCAGCAGCTTCCCCGGGGTGGGCTACACCTTC. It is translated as CASSFPGVGYTF.